One sample yielded the 2 T cell receptor beta chains listed below, sequenced in a study of cytomegalovirus exposure and HLA in healthy donors. Amplification used 60 Vbeta primers and 13 Jbeta primers. Using immunoSEQ multiplex PCR, the repertoire was profiled, and TCRdb retains in-frame clones only, with some absent. The table has 90,000 to 130,000 clones, roughly four fifths seen once. Sequencing was carried out using PBMCs. The receptors stem from a man aged 25-45 years in good health and CMV-seropositive.

The rearrangement uses TRBV10-3 and TRBJ1-2; TRBD1 might be the D (6 bases). This CDR3 is built from 15 residues. Germline V gene data show CDR1 as ENHRY and CDR2 as SYGVKD. V was clipped by 4 bases and J by 5 bases, with 17 bases between them. CDR3 protein: CAISGEGGGWYGYTF. DNA of the CDR3: TGTGCCATCAGTGGAGAGGGGGGGGGCTGGTATGGCTACACCTTC.

This clone occurred a few times. V and J are TRBV5-6 and TRBJ2-3, with 8 bases fitting TRBD2. V lost 3 bases and J lost 1; bases outside the gene matches: 1. CDR1 SGHDT and CDR2 YYEEEE come from the germline V gene. The CDR3 consists of 14 residues. The CDR3 coding sequence is TGTGCCAGCAGCTCACTAGCGGGCACAGATACGCAGTATTTT. This encodes CASSSLAGTDTQYF.